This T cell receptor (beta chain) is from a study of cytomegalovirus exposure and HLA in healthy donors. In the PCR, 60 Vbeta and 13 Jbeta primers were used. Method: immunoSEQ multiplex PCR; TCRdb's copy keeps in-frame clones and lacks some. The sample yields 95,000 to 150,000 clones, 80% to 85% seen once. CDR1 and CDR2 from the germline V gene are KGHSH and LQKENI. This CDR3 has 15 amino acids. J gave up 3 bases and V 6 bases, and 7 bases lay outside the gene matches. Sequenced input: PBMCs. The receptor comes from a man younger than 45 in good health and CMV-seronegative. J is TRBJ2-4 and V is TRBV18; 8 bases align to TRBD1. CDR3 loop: CASSPDRANKNIQYF. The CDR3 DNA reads TGTGCCAGCTCCCCGGACAGGGCGAACAAAAACATTCAGTACTTC. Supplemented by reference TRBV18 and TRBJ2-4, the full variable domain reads NAGVMQNPRHLVRRRGQEARLRCSPMKGHSHVYWYRQLPEEGLKFMVYLQKENIIDESGMPKERFSAEFPKEGPSILRIQQVVRGDSAAYFCASSPDRANKNIQYFGAGTRLSVL.